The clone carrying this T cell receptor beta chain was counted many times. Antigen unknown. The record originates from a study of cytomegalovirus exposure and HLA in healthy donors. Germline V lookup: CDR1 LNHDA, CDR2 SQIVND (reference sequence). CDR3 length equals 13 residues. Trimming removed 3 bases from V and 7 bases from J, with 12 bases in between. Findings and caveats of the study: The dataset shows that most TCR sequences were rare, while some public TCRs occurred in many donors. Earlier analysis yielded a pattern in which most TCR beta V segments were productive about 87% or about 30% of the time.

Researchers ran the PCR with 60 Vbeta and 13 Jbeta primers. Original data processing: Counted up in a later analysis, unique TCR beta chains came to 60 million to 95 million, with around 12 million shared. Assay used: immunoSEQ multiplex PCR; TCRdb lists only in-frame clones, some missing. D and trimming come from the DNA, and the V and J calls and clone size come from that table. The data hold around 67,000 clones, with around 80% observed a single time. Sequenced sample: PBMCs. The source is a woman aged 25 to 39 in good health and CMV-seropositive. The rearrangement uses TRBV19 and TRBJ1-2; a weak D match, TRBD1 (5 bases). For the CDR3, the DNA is TGTGCCAGTAGTATCGCGGAGGGGTCTGGCTACACCTTC. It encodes CASSIAEGSGYTF.